This T cell receptor beta chain stems from a study of blood T cell repertoires in COVID-19. Across the whole study: The United States, Italy and Spain were the sources of the acute and convalescent COVID-19 samples. PBMCs, B-cell-depleted T cells, or T cells provided the cDNA or gDNA that made up the material.

There are 15 residues in the CDR3. Trimming stripped 1 base from V and 4 bases from J, with 10 bases between. Germline loops: CDR1 SGHTA, CDR2 FQGNSA. In the authors' workflow: Amplification of reference gene primers provided the estimated nucleated cell counts. The method was immunoSEQ multiplex PCR; TCRdb's version includes in-frame clones alone and lacks a portion of them. V, J and clone size are taken as reported in that table, and D and trimming were inferred from the DNA itself. The data show roughly 250,000 clones, 70% to 85% seen once. Followed over time, Seattle patients had been enrolled while infection was active.

The chain has TRBV7-2 and TRBJ2-2; D is perhaps TRBD2 (5 bases). The material sequenced was peripheral blood. The receptor's source is a human donor with COVID-19, enrolled during active disease. The donor label of this sample is uncertain. DNA for the CDR3: TGTGCCAGCAGCTTAGGACGGGGTCGCACCGGGGAGCTGTTTTTT. Protein product: CASSLGRGRTGELFF.